These T cell receptor beta chains were read from a single sample in a study of T cell changes during pregnancy in multiple sclerosis. The method was immunoSEQ multiplex PCR; TCRdb's version includes in-frame clones alone and lacks a portion of them. The sample consists of about 110,000 clones, 85% to 95% of them appearing once. The material was peripheral blood, obtained in the third trimester of pregnancy. The receptors derive from a female donor in good health, enrolled as a control in a pregnancy study. CDR3s include the opening cysteine and the closing phenylalanine or tryptophan. Each record gives: CDR3 DNA, CDR3 protein, V gene, clone size, J gene, D gene. The D gene is left open where the match is weak. Only some rows state a clone size, as once, few, many or a class for expanded clones.

CDR3 DNA: TGTGCCTGGAGTAAGGGTCAGGGGAACACTGAAGCTTTCTTT
CDR3 protein: CAWSKGQGNTEAFF
V gene: TRBV30
clone size: .
J gene: TRBJ1-1
D gene: .

CDR3 DNA: TGTGCCAGCAGTGCGGATGGCGCCAAAAACATTCAGTACTTC
CDR3 protein: CASSADGAKNIQYF
V gene: TRBV27
clone size: .
J gene: TRBJ2-4
D gene: .

CDR3 DNA: TGTGCCAGCAGCTTTGACCGGACAGGGGCAGACGTAGATACGCAGTATTTT
CDR3 protein: CASSFDRTGADVDTQYF
V gene: TRBV7-6
clone size: .
J gene: TRBJ2-3
D gene: TRBD1

CDR3 DNA: TGTGCCAGCAGCCCCGACAGGGGGCCGAATCAGCCCCAGCATTTT
CDR3 protein: CASSPDRGPNQPQHF
V gene: TRBV5-4
clone size: .
J gene: TRBJ1-5
D gene: TRBD1

CDR3 DNA: TGTGCCAGTACCCCTGGGGGGGGACAGCCCCAGCATTTT
CDR3 protein: CASTPGGGQPQHF
V gene: TRBV19
clone size: .
J gene: TRBJ1-5
D gene: .

CDR3 DNA: TGTGCCAGCAGCCCCCGAGGTGGCAGGGTGTTGCACGAGCAGTACTTC
CDR3 protein: CASSPRGGRVLHEQYF
V gene: TRBV7-9
clone size: .
J gene: TRBJ2-7
D gene: .

CDR3 DNA: TGTGCCAGCAGCTTGGGGGGAACAGATACGCAGTATTTT
CDR3 protein: CASSLGGTDTQYF
V gene: TRBV7-3
clone size: .
J gene: TRBJ2-3
D gene: .

CDR3 DNA: TGTGCCAGCAGCTTGGTAGGGGCCCTGAACACTGAAGCTTTCTTT
CDR3 protein: CASSLVGALNTEAFF
V gene: TRBV5-4
clone size: .
J gene: TRBJ1-1
D gene: .

CDR3 DNA: TGTGCCTGGAAAAAGAACCCCGGGACAGGGTACGAGCAGTACTTC
CDR3 protein: CAWKKNPGTGYEQYF
V gene: TRBV30
clone size: .
J gene: TRBJ2-7
D gene: TRBD1

CDR3 DNA: TGTGCCAGCAGTGCCGAACAGGGCGTAACCTACGAGCAGTACTTC
CDR3 protein: CASSAEQGVTYEQYF
V gene: TRBV6-5
clone size: .
J gene: TRBJ2-7
D gene: .

CDR3 DNA: TGTGCCAGCAGCAAAGAGGAGCTTGGGGGGTCGGCCGGGGAGCTGTTTTTT
CDR3 protein: CASSKEELGGSAGELFF
V gene: TRBV21-1
clone size: once
J gene: TRBJ2-2
D gene: .

CDR3 DNA: TGTGCCAGCAGCCAAAAACAGGGGGCGAGCGATGAAAAACTGTTTTTT
CDR3 protein: CASSQKQGASDEKLFF
V gene: TRBV14
clone size: few
J gene: TRBJ1-4
D gene: TRBD1

CDR3 DNA: TGTGCCAGCAGCCAGACTTACAGGGGGACTGAAGCTTTCTTT
CDR3 protein: CASSQTYRGTEAFF
V gene: TRBV14
clone size: .
J gene: TRBJ1-1
D gene: TRBD1

CDR3 DNA: TGTGCCTGGAGTGTTGGGACAGGGTTCTACGAGCAGTACTTC
CDR3 protein: CAWSVGTGFYEQYF
V gene: TRBV30
clone size: .
J gene: TRBJ2-7
D gene: TRBD1

CDR3 DNA: TGTGCCAGCAGCTTAAGGGGGCTCGATGGCTACACCTTC
CDR3 protein: CASSLRGLDGYTF
V gene: TRBV5-4
clone size: once
J gene: TRBJ1-2
D gene: TRBD1

CDR3 DNA: TGTGCCAGCAGCCCCACGGGTGCGGCAACCAATGGCTACACCTTC
CDR3 protein: CASSPTGAATNGYTF
V gene: TRBV5-1
clone size: once
J gene: TRBJ1-2
D gene: .

CDR3 DNA: TGTGCCAGCAGCTCAAGACCCACCGGGACCGGGGAGCTGTTTTTT
CDR3 protein: CASSSRPTGTGELFF
V gene: TRBV5-6
clone size: once
J gene: TRBJ2-2
D gene: .

CDR3 DNA: TGTGCTAGTGGCCCGAAAGCCGGGACTAGTTATACAGATACGCAGTATTTT
CDR3 protein: CASGPKAGTSYTDTQYF
V gene: TRBV12-5
clone size: .
J gene: TRBJ2-3
D gene: TRBD2

CDR3 DNA: TGTGCCAGCAGTCCGAGGACATCCACCGGGGAGCTGTTTTTT
CDR3 protein: CASSPRTSTGELFF
V gene: TRBV11-2
clone size: .
J gene: TRBJ2-2
D gene: .

CDR3 DNA: TGTGCCAGCAGCCCCGACAGGGGGAGCTCCTACGAGCAGTACTTC
CDR3 protein: CASSPDRGSSYEQYF
V gene: TRBV7-2
clone size: .
J gene: TRBJ2-7
D gene: TRBD1

CDR3 DNA: TGTGCCAGTAGCGACACAGGGTCCTACGAGCAGTACTTC
CDR3 protein: CASSDTGSYEQYF
V gene: TRBV19
clone size: .
J gene: TRBJ2-7
D gene: .

CDR3 DNA: TGTGCCAGCAGTTCCCGGGTTTCCTCCTACGAGCAGTACTTC
CDR3 protein: CASSSRVSSYEQYF
V gene: TRBV27
clone size: .
J gene: TRBJ2-7
D gene: .

CDR3 DNA: TGTGCCAGCACGTCGGGACAGGGGGTTGCTTTTGCTCGCTACGAGCAGTACTTC
CDR3 protein: CASTSGQGVAFARYEQYF
V gene: TRBV6-4
clone size: .
J gene: TRBJ2-7
D gene: TRBD1

CDR3 DNA: TGCGCCAGCAGCACGGGACAGGGTCCCTACAATGAGCAGTTCTTC
CDR3 protein: CASSTGQGPYNEQFF
V gene: TRBV5-1
clone size: .
J gene: TRBJ2-1
D gene: TRBD1

CDR3 DNA: TGTGCCAGCAGTTACACAGGGGCCTATGGCTACACCTTC
CDR3 protein: CASSYTGAYGYTF
V gene: TRBV6-6
clone size: .
J gene: TRBJ1-2
D gene: TRBD1

CDR3 DNA: TGTGCCAGCAGTGTAACATCAGCGGGGGAGCAGTTCTTC
CDR3 protein: CASSVTSAGEQFF
V gene: TRBV6-1
clone size: .
J gene: TRBJ2-1
D gene: TRBD2

CDR3 DNA: TGTGCCATATTCGGAGAGACAGGAATAACCCCTGGGGCCAACGTCCTGACTTTC
CDR3 protein: CAIFGETGITPGANVLTF
V gene: TRBV10-3
clone size: .
J gene: TRBJ2-6
D gene: .

CDR3 DNA: TGCGCCAGCAGGAACACCAACTACGAGCAGTACTTC
CDR3 protein: CASRNTNYEQYF
V gene: TRBV5-1
clone size: .
J gene: TRBJ2-7
D gene: .

CDR3 DNA: TGTGCCAGCAGTGAAGCGAGGACAGGGGCAAGCGAGCAGTACTTC
CDR3 protein: CASSEARTGASEQYF
V gene: TRBV2
clone size: .
J gene: TRBJ2-7
D gene: TRBD1

CDR3 DNA: TGTGCCAGCAGCTTGGAGTCAGGGGGTTACAATGAGCAGTTCTTC
CDR3 protein: CASSLESGGYNEQFF
V gene: TRBV5-5
clone size: .
J gene: TRBJ2-1
D gene: TRBD1

CDR3 DNA: TGCGCCAGCAGCGTAGTCCGGGGGGGCACAGATACGCAGTATTTT
CDR3 protein: CASSVVRGGTDTQYF
V gene: TRBV4-3
clone size: .
J gene: TRBJ2-3
D gene: TRBD2

CDR3 DNA: TGTGCCAGCAGCTCAAGGACCGGGGTGGCTGAAGCTTTCTTT
CDR3 protein: CASSSRTGVAEAFF
V gene: TRBV7-2
clone size: .
J gene: TRBJ1-1
D gene: .

CDR3 DNA: TGTGCCAGCAGTGGGACAGGGGTAGGAGAAAAACTGTTTTTT
CDR3 protein: CASSGTGVGEKLFF
V gene: TRBV6-5
clone size: .
J gene: TRBJ1-4
D gene: TRBD1

CDR3 DNA: TGTGCCAGCAGCGTATCTGGACAGGGGGCCTCTAACTATGGCTACACCTTC
CDR3 protein: CASSVSGQGASNYGYTF
V gene: TRBV9
clone size: .
J gene: TRBJ1-2
D gene: TRBD1

CDR3 DNA: TGTGCCAGCAGCTCTGACAGGAATCGTGGCTACACCTTC
CDR3 protein: CASSSDRNRGYTF
V gene: TRBV7-2
clone size: .
J gene: TRBJ1-2
D gene: .

CDR3 DNA: TGTGCCAGCAGTGGGCCCCGGGACATGAACACTGAAGCTTTCTTT
CDR3 protein: CASSGPRDMNTEAFF
V gene: TRBV6-1
clone size: .
J gene: TRBJ1-1
D gene: .

CDR3 DNA: TGTGCCAGTAGTATCGACTCTACAGGGAGAACTGAAGCTTTCTTT
CDR3 protein: CASSIDSTGRTEAFF
V gene: TRBV19
clone size: .
J gene: TRBJ1-1
D gene: .

CDR3 DNA: TGTGCCTGGAGAGATTCGACAGGGGTCAACGCGAACACCGGGGAGCTGTTTTTT
CDR3 protein: CAWRDSTGVNANTGELFF
V gene: TRBV30
clone size: .
J gene: TRBJ2-2
D gene: TRBD1

CDR3 DNA: TGTGCCAGCAGTGCGGATGGACAGGTAGTCTACGAGCAGTACTTC
CDR3 protein: CASSADGQVVYEQYF
V gene: TRBV6-1
clone size: .
J gene: TRBJ2-7
D gene: TRBD1

CDR3 DNA: TGTGCCAGTACCGCGGACAGGACCAATCAGCCCCAGCATTTT
CDR3 protein: CASTADRTNQPQHF
V gene: TRBV19
clone size: .
J gene: TRBJ1-5
D gene: TRBD1

CDR3 DNA: TGTGCCAGCAGCGCAGGGGGCTCAGGCAATCAGCCCCAGCATTTT
CDR3 protein: CASSAGGSGNQPQHF
V gene: TRBV6-5
clone size: .
J gene: TRBJ1-5
D gene: TRBD1

CDR3 DNA: TGCGCCAGCAGCCAAGATGACAGGGTATACTATGGCTACACCTTC
CDR3 protein: CASSQDDRVYYGYTF
V gene: TRBV4-3
clone size: once
J gene: TRBJ1-2
D gene: TRBD1

CDR3 DNA: TGTGCCAGCAGCTTTTCTAGCACTTCCACAGATACGCAGTATTTT
CDR3 protein: CASSFSSTSTDTQYF
V gene: TRBV7-9
clone size: .
J gene: TRBJ2-3
D gene: .

CDR3 DNA: TGTGCTCGGCGGGGGAACACAGATACGCAGTATTTT
CDR3 protein: CARRGNTDTQYF
V gene: TRBV30
clone size: .
J gene: TRBJ2-3
D gene: TRBD2

CDR3 DNA: TGTGCCAGCAGTGCACTAGAAGAGACCCAGTACTTC
CDR3 protein: CASSALEETQYF
V gene: TRBV2
clone size: .
J gene: TRBJ2-5
D gene: .

CDR3 DNA: TGTGCCAGCTCAATAGGGACTGATGAAAAACTGTTTTTT
CDR3 protein: CASSIGTDEKLFF
V gene: TRBV18
clone size: .
J gene: TRBJ1-4
D gene: .

CDR3 DNA: TGTGCCAGCCGCCCGGGGAACACTGAAGCTTTCTTT
CDR3 protein: CASRPGNTEAFF
V gene: TRBV5-8
clone size: .
J gene: TRBJ1-1
D gene: .

CDR3 DNA: TGTGCCAGCAGCAAAAATGACAGGGGGCAAGGCTACACCTTC
CDR3 protein: CASSKNDRGQGYTF
V gene: TRBV7-9
clone size: .
J gene: TRBJ1-2
D gene: TRBD1

CDR3 DNA: TGCGCCAGCAGCTCACAGGGCTCCAATGAAAAACTGTTTTTT
CDR3 protein: CASSSQGSNEKLFF
V gene: TRBV5-1
clone size: .
J gene: TRBJ1-4
D gene: .

CDR3 DNA: TGTGCCAGCAGCTTAACGCATTCCGGGGGGTCCGAGCAGTACTTC
CDR3 protein: CASSLTHSGGSEQYF
V gene: TRBV7-2
clone size: .
J gene: TRBJ2-7
D gene: TRBD2

CDR3 DNA: TGTGCCTGGAGTGGACTAGCGGGGGAGACCCAGTACTTC
CDR3 protein: CAWSGLAGETQYF
V gene: TRBV30
clone size: .
J gene: TRBJ2-5
D gene: TRBD2

CDR3 DNA: TGTGCCAGCAGCCACAGGGTTTGGGGCAACTATGGCTACACCTTC
CDR3 protein: CASSHRVWGNYGYTF
V gene: TRBV6-5
clone size: .
J gene: TRBJ1-2
D gene: .

CDR3 DNA: TGTGCCAGCAGCTTACTAGCGGGGTTTTACAATGAGCAGTTCTTC
CDR3 protein: CASSLLAGFYNEQFF
V gene: TRBV7-9
clone size: .
J gene: TRBJ2-1
D gene: TRBD2